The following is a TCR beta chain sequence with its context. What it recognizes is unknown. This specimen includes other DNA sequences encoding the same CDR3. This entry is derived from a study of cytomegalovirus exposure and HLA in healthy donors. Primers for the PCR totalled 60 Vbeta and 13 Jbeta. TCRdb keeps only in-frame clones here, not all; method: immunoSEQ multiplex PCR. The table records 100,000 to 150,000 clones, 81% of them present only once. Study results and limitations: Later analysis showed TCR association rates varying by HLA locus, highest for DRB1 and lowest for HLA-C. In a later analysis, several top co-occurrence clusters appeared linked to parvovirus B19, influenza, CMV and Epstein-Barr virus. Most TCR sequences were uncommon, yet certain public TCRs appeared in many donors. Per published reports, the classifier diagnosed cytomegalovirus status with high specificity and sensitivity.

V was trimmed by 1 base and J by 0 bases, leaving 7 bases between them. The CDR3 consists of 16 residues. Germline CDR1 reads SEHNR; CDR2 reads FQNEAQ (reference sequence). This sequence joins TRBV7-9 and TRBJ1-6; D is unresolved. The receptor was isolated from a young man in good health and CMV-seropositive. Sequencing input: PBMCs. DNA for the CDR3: TGTGCCAGCAGCTTAGGAGGTAGCTCCTATAATTCACCCCTCCACTTT. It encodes CASSLGGSSYNSPLHF. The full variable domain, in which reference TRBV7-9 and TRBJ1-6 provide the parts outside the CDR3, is DTGVSQNPRHKITKRGQNVTFRCDPISEHNRLYWYRQTLGQGPEFLTYFQNEAQLEKSRLLSDRFSAERPKGSFSTLEIQRTEQGDSAMYLCASSLGGSSYNSPLHFGNGTRLTVT.